Each of the 5 T cell receptor beta chains below was sequenced from the same sample in a study of vaccination effects on CD4 cells after COVID-19. Antigen-specific CD4+ T cells were expanded with viral peptide pools in the ViraFEST assay before sequencing. Subsequent to 10 days of culture, CD4+ T cells were isolated. Generated by immunoSEQ multiplex PCR, the TCRdb table keeps only in-frame clones and is missing some. The sample has about 61,000 clones, approximately 80% seen once. Their antigens remain unidentified. Sequenced here: CD4+ T cells from PBMCs cultured with HCoV-229E spike peptides, sampled before COVID-19 vaccination. These receptors all stem from a human donor who received a COVID-19 vaccine.

The chain carries TRBV28 and TRBJ1-2, with D hard to call. CDR3 size: 14 residues. The V gene lost 4 bases and the J gene lost 5 bases, with 14 bases spanning the gap. CDR1 is MDHEN, CDR2 SYDVKM, per germline. CDR3 region: CASSSAHPPYGYTF. The CDR3 DNA is TGTGCCAGCAGTTCGGCGCACCCGCCATATGGCTACACCTTC.

The rearrangement joins TRBV7-3 to TRBJ2-2, with D unclear. The CDR3 consists of 15 residues. Germline CDR1 SGHTA, CDR2 FQGTGA. The V gene lost 5 bases and the J gene lost 7 bases, with 17 bases spanning the gap. CDR3 DNA sequence: TGTGCCAGCAGCCCCTCGGGTGGGCAGGACGGGGAGCTGTTTTTT. It translates to CASSPSGGQDGELFF.

This chain connects TRBV28 to TRBJ2-3; possibly TRBD1 for D (6 bases). CDR1 is MDHEN, CDR2 SYDVKM, per germline. The CDR3 runs 19 residues. V lost 3 bases and J 2 bases, leaving 24 bases between the germline ends. The CDR3 bases are TGTGCCAGCAGTTTCCCTCACTCTCAGGGGTGGGTCGACACAGATACGCAGTATTTT. Encoded protein: CASSFPHSQGWVDTDTQYF.

This chain connects TRBV19 to TRBJ1-5, with unresolved D. Germline CDR1 is LNHDA and CDR2 is SQIVND (reference sequence). The V gene lost 6 bases and the J gene lost 7 bases, with 13 bases spanning the gap. This CDR3 contains 13 residues. The CDR3 is CASSSNEGQPQHF. In DNA, the CDR3 is TGTGCCAGTAGCTCCAATGAGGGCCAGCCCCAGCATTTT.

The rearrangement links TRBV7-2 to TRBJ2-2; D gene uncertain. V was trimmed by 5 bases and J by 1 base, leaving 8 bases between them. CDR1 and CDR2 (germline): SGHTA, FQGNSA. This CDR3 has 14 amino acids. The CDR3 here is CASSLDVNTGELFF. The CDR3 coding sequence is TGTGCCAGCAGCCTAGACGTGAACACCGGGGAGCTGTTTTTT.